The present T cell receptor (beta chain) was sequenced within a study of tumor-infiltrating lymphocytes in localized non-small cell lung cancer. About the research overall: The cohort mixed smokers and never-smokers, several histologies, and some post-neoadjuvant-chemotherapy samples.

This clone appeared a few times. Sequenced by immunoSEQ multiplex PCR; TCRdb stores in-frame clones only, minus some. The sample consists of 10,000 to 13,000 clones, around 57% of them appearing once. The V segment lost 6 bases and the J segment 1 base; nucleotides outside the gene matches: 6. The CDR3 totals 15 residues. The germline gives CDR1 SGHRS, CDR2 YFSETQ. Material: lung tumor tissue. The sequence derives from a human donor with non-small cell lung cancer. The J gene is TRBJ1-1, the V gene TRBV5-1, with 10 bases identical to TRBD1. CDR3 nucleotide sequence: TGCGCCAGCACGGCGACAGGGGGCAGGAACACTGAAGCTTTCTTT. It encodes CASTATGGRNTEAFF.